These 4 T cell receptor beta chains were sequenced from one sample in a study of control samples from healthy donors and cancer patients. TCRdb's table, derived via immunoSEQ multiplex PCR, lists solely in-frame clones and lacks some. The sample carries some 97,000 clones, about 90% recorded once. The sample taken for sequencing was blood. Receptors were obtained from a woman aged 45-65 years in good health.

In its sample, this clone was seen a few times. The chain has TRBV30 and TRBJ1-6; no reliable D call. V was shortened by 1 base and J by 10 bases, with 14 bases between the two germline ends. The CDR3 is made up of 14 amino acids. Germline-derived CDR1 and CDR2 are GTSNPN and SVGIG (reference sequence). In DNA form, the CDR3 reads TGTGCCTGGAGTGGACCGAGGTTAGGATCACCCCTCCACTTT. Encoded protein: CAWSGPRLGSPLHF. The entire variable domain, with the rest obtained from reference TRBV30 and TRBJ1-6, is as follows: SQTIHQWPATLVQPVGSPLSLECTVEGTSNPNLYWYRQAAGRGLQLLFYSVGIGQISSEVPQNLSASRPQDRQFILSSKKLLLSDSGFYLCAWSGPRLGSPLHFGNGTRLTVT.

This clone was seen once. The V and J genes are TRBV2 and TRBJ2-3, with TRBD2 as a possible D gene (5 bases). This CDR3 is built from 16 residues. Trimming took 3 bases from V and 1 from J, leaving 14 bases between them. CDR1 and CDR2 from the germline V gene are SNHLY and FYNNEI. CDR3 nucleotide sequence: TGTGCCAGCAGTGACGGGTGGCTAGCCCGCACAGATACGCAGTATTTT. This encodes CASSDGWLARTDTQYF.

The chain is built from TRBV5-6 and TRBJ2-1, with D perhaps being TRBD1 or TRBD2 (5 bases each). V lost 0 bases, J lost 10 bases, and 11 bases lay in between. The CDR3 has 13 amino acids. Germline CDR1 reads SGHDT; CDR2 reads YYEEEE. The CDR3 sequence is CASSLAGAGEQFF. The CDR3 nucleotides read TGTGCCAGCAGCTTGGCTGGGGCGGGCGAGCAGTTCTTC.

Of note for this clone: Other DNA variants within this sample encode the same CDR3. This chain joins TRBV5-8 and TRBJ1-3, with D possibly matching TRBD1 (5 bases). Germline V gene lookup returns CDR1 SGHTS and CDR2 YDEGEE. V was pared by 0 bases and J by 0 bases, with 22 bases between. The CDR3 is 20 amino acids. CDR3 protein: CASSLGGGNKVRGSGNTIYF. CDR3 nucleotides: TGTGCCAGCAGCTTGGGCGGGGGAAATAAGGTTCGGGGCTCTGGAAACACCATATATTTT.